This T cell receptor beta chain was documented in a study of blood T cells in healthy people across ages. Regarding the study as a whole: A roughly linear age-dependent decrease characterized TCR beta diversity per million T cells.

Primed by a sample-barcoded 5' primer and a J-beta primer mix, a second PCR proceeded for roughly 7 to 12 cycles. TCRdb reanalysed the 5' RACE reads using MiXCR and keeps one entry per CDR3 protein. Among 700,000 to 1,000,000 distinct CDR3 sequences listed, around 42% were seen once. In the case of this clonotype: Its antigen is still unknown.

The origin of this receptor is a man in his sixties in good health. Sequencing was carried out using blood.

CDR3 DNA: TGTGCCAGCAGCTCACCGGGACACAGGGAGACCCAGTACTTC. The encoded protein is CASSSPGHRETQYF. The chain joins TRBV7-9 to TRBJ2-5, with D possibly matching TRBD1 (6 bases). The CDR3 is made up of 14 amino acids. CDR1 SEHNR and CDR2 FQNEAQ come from the germline V gene (reference sequence). V dropped 4 bases and J dropped 5 bases, with 14 bases sitting between them. Variable domain in full (rest from reference TRBV7-9 and TRBJ2-5): DTGVSQNPRHKITKRGQNVTFRCDPISEHNRLYWYRQTLGQGPEFLTYFQNEAQLEKSRLLSDRFSAERPKGSFSTLEIQRTEQGDSAMYLCASSSPGHRETQYFGPGTRLLVL.